Following are 23 T cell receptor beta chains from one sample sequenced in a study of OX40 agonist ivuxolimab in advanced cancers. Data came from immunoSEQ multiplex PCR; TCRdb stores just in-frame clones and leaves some out. The table records over 55,000 clones, about 91% of them present only once. The sequencing here drew on CD4+ or CD8+ T cells sorted from blood, taken in a trial of the OX40 agonist ivuxolimab. All receptors derive from an adult with an advanced solid tumor such as melanoma, head and neck, liver or kidney cancer.

The chain links TRBV30 to TRBJ2-5; no clear D gene. V was trimmed by 3 bases and J by 4 bases, leaving 9 bases between them. The CDR3 totals 12 residues. Per germline, CDR1 GTSNPN and CDR2 SVGIG (reference sequence). This CDR3 is CAWSDVRETQYF. Here the CDR3 DNA reads TGTGCCTGGAGCGACGTGCGAGAGACCCAGTACTTC.

The chain links TRBV27 to TRBJ2-2; tentatively, D is TRBD2 (5 bases). V gave up 6 bases and J gave up 6 bases, with 14 bases separating them. CDR1 is MNHEY and CDR2 is SMNVEV in the germline V gene (reference sequence). This CDR3 contains 14 residues. CDR3 nucleotide sequence: TGTGCCAGCAGCTCCCATCTAGCCCCCGGGGAGCTGTTTTTT. It yields the protein CASSSHLAPGELFF.

The chain couples TRBV21-1 to TRBJ2-7; the D call in the table, TRBD1, was not verified against the DNA. TRBV21-1 is tagged as a pseudogene. This CDR3 spans 16 amino acids. The CDR3 here is CASSKARTGGSYEQYF. The CDR3 region has the DNA TGTGCCAGCAGCAAAGCGCGAACAGGGGGCTCCTACGAGCAGTACTTC.

This clone appeared a single time. The CDR3 spells CSVELARRDTQYF. In DNA, the CDR3 is TGCAGCGTTGAATTGGCTAGGCGAGATACGCAGTATTTT. The rearrangement uses TRBV29-1 and TRBJ2-3; D not certain. Between the trimmed V and J ends, which lost 2 bases and 5 bases, there was a span of 11 bases. Germline V gives CDR1 SQVTM, CDR2 ANQGSEA. The CDR3 consists of 13 residues.

This clone occurred once. The same CDR3 can be traced to other DNA sequences in this sample. V is TRBV5-1 and J is TRBJ2-5; D gene uncertain. This CDR3 comprises 11 residues. Trimming removed 2 bases from V and 5 bases from J, with 4 bases in between. Germline CDR1 SGHRS, CDR2 YFSETQ. CDR3 DNA: TGCGCCAGCAGCTTCGGTGAGACCCAGTACTTC. Amino acid sequence: CASSFGETQYF.

The rearrangement joins TRBV6-5 to TRBJ1-1, with D possibly TRBD1 on 5 matching bases. The germline gives CDR1 MNHEY, CDR2 SVGAGI. The CDR3 contains 13 residues. V gave up 9 bases and J gave up 1 base, with 12 bases separating them. CDR3 amino acids: CASEDGTNTEAFF. The CDR3, as DNA: TGTGCCAGTGAGGACGGGACGAACACTGAAGCTTTCTTT.

The chain couples TRBV11-3 to TRBJ2-3, with 10 bases lining up with TRBD1. The V segment lost 4 bases and the J segment 4 bases; nucleotides outside the gene matches: 8. Germline CDR1 reads SGHNT; CDR2 reads YENEEA. This CDR3 is 16 amino acids long. The CDR3 region has the DNA TGTGCCAGCAGCTCCTCCGGGACAGGGGTCGCAGATACGCAGTATTTT. Translated: CASSSSGTGVADTQYF.

This clone was seen only a few times. The chain employs TRBV18 and TRBJ2-7, with 7 bases that match TRBD1. Unmatched junction bases numbered 6, after V lost 5 bases and J lost 2 bases. This CDR3 contains 14 residues. From germline, CDR1 is KGHSH and CDR2 LQKENI. DNA of the CDR3: TGTGCCAGCTCAACCTCTGACAGGGCCTACGAGCAGTACTTC. Protein product: CASSTSDRAYEQYF. Full variable domain (missing parts from reference TRBV18 and TRBJ2-7): NAGVMQNPRHLVRRRGQEARLRCSPMKGHSHVYWYRQLPEEGLKFMVYLQKENIIDESGMPKERFSAEFPKEGPSILRIQQVVRGDSAAYFCASSTSDRAYEQYFGPGTRLTVT.

This chain uses TRBV7-2 with TRBJ2-3; D is undetermined. Germline-derived CDR1 and CDR2 are SGHTA and FQGNSA. V lost 4 bases to trimming and J lost 4 bases, with 9 bases between them. CDR3 size: 13 residues. CDR3 in amino acids: CASSSVGADTQYF. CDR3 nucleotide sequence: TGTGCCAGCAGCTCAGTCGGCGCAGATACGCAGTATTTT.

The chain carries TRBV7-6 and TRBJ1-3; D is ambiguous. V lost 1 base and J lost 0, with 22 bases in between. This CDR3 is 20 amino acids long. Looked up from germline, CDR1 is SGHVS and CDR2 is FNYEAQ. In nucleotides, the CDR3 is TGTGCCAGCAGCTTAGAACACCCCGTAACCCTTACGGGCTCTGGAAACACCATATATTTT. The encoded protein is CASSLEHPVTLTGSGNTIYF.

V gene TRBV28 combines with J gene TRBJ2-2; 13 positions match TRBD2. This CDR3 has 22 residues. The V gene's germline CDR1 is MDHEN and CDR2 SYDVKM. J lost 4 bases, V lost 6 bases, and 23 bases had no gene match. The CDR3 DNA is TGTGCCAGCAGACTCCCACCAGGGACAACAGGACTAGCGGGAGTTGGCACCGGGGAGCTGTTTTTT. It translates to CASRLPPGTTGLAGVGTGELFF.

This chain links TRBV11-2 with TRBJ2-3; 12 nucleotides agree with TRBD2. Germline assignment: CDR1 SGHAT and CDR2 FQNNGV. V lost 3 bases and J lost 2; bases outside the gene matches: 3. The CDR3 spans 16 residues. In nucleotides, the CDR3 is TGTGCCAGCAGCTTTGGACTAGCGGGGCCCACAGATACGCAGTATTTT. Amino acids: CASSFGLAGPTDTQYF. The full variable domain, completed using reference TRBV11-2 and TRBJ2-3, is EAGVAQSPRYKIIEKRQSVAFWCNPISGHATLYWYQQILGQGPKLLIQFQNNGVVDDSQLPKDRFSAERLKGVDSTLKIQPAKLEDSAVYLCASSFGLAGPTDTQYFGPGTRLTVL.

CDR3 sequence (DNA): TGCAGCGTTGTTCAGGGATTGGGCTACGAGCAGTACTTC. Amino acid sequence: CSVVQGLGYEQYF. This chain links TRBV29-1 with TRBJ2-7, with D perhaps matching TRBD1 (5 bases). Per the germline V gene, CDR1 is SQVTM and CDR2 is ANQGSEA. This CDR3 spans 13 amino acids. The V end was cut by 4 bases, the J end by 3 bases, with 13 bases between.

The chain has TRBV7-6 and TRBJ2-2; TRBD2 agrees at 10 bases. Germline assignment: CDR1 SGHVS and CDR2 FNYEAQ. Germline trimming cut 0 bases from V and 6 bases from J; bases unmatched to any gene: 4. The CDR3 length is 16 residues. In DNA, the CDR3 is TGTGCCAGCAGCTTAGCCCCAGCGGGAGGGCCCGGGGAGCTGTTTTTT. Protein: CASSLAPAGGPGELFF.

This clone was seen a few times. The chain carries TRBV6-5 and TRBJ2-3; 8 bases match TRBD1. The CDR3 sequence is 14 residues long. Germline V gene sequence: CDR1 MNHEY, CDR2 SVGAGI. Trimming cost V 0 bases and J 6 bases; bases outside gene matches: 2. The CDR3 spells CASSYSTGVDTQYF. The DNA of the CDR3 is TGTGCCAGCAGTTACTCGACAGGGGTGGATACGCAGTATTTT.

This rearrangement joins TRBV27 to TRBJ1-2; tentatively, D is TRBD1 (5 bases). This CDR3 contains 13 residues. Trimming pared 5 bases from V and 7 bases from J, leaving 14 bases between. Germline V gene lookup returns CDR1 MNHEY and CDR2 SMNVEV (reference sequence). The CDR3 loop reads CASSHGTAAGYTF. In DNA, the CDR3 is TGTGCCAGCAGTCACGGGACCGCGGCTGGCTACACCTTC.

This clone is a singleton in its sample. The chain employs TRBV11-1 and TRBJ2-1; D is ambiguous. Germline values: CDR1 SGHAT, CDR2 FQDESV (reference sequence). This CDR3 is built from 12 residues. With 4 bases removed from V and 7 bases from J, the gap between germline ends came to 8 bases. The CDR3 sequence: CASSYHSNEQFF. CDR3 DNA: TGTGCCAGCAGCTACCACTCGAATGAGCAGTTCTTC.

This chain uses TRBV2 with TRBJ2-3, with D unresolved. CDR1 SNHLY and CDR2 FYNNEI come from the germline V gene. The germline V and J ends were trimmed by 1 base and 4 bases, with 3 bases remaining between them. This CDR3 comprises 12 residues. The CDR3 spells CASSEGSDTQYF. In DNA form, the CDR3 reads TGTGCCAGCAGTGAAGGGTCAGATACGCAGTATTTT. Looking up the rest from reference TRBV2 and TRBJ2-3 gives the full variable domain: EPEVTQTPSHQVTQMGQEVILRCVPISNHLYFYWYRQILGQKVEFLVSFYNNEISEKSEIFDDQFSVERPDGSNFTLKIRSTKLEDSAMYFCASSEGSDTQYFGPGTRLTVL.

This clone occurred once. The CDR3 sequence: CASSWTPPGDLTDTQYF. The CDR3 region has the DNA TGCGCCAGCAGCTGGACACCCCCCGGGGACCTCACAGATACGCAGTATTTT. The gene calls are TRBV5-1 and TRBJ2-3; D may correspond to TRBD1 or TRBD2 (5 bases each). This CDR3 spans 17 amino acids. Trimming stripped 3 bases from V and 2 bases from J, with 19 bases between. Germline V lookup: CDR1 SGHRS, CDR2 YFSETQ.

V is TRBV4-2 and J is TRBJ1-1; no firm D call. V was pared by 1 base and J by 3 bases, with 18 bases between. The CDR3 is 17 residues long. CDR1 and CDR2 from the germline V gene are LGHNA and YNFKEQ. The CDR3 protein is CASSQAPPPSGYTEAFF. The CDR3, as DNA: TGTGCCAGCAGCCAAGCTCCCCCACCATCAGGATACACTGAAGCTTTCTTT.

CDR3 bases: TGCAGCGTTGGGGGGGGGTTCAATCAGCCCCAGCATTTT. The encoded protein is CSVGGGFNQPQHF. V gene TRBV29-1 combines with J gene TRBJ1-5, with D possibly TRBD1 on 5 matching bases. The germline CDR1 and CDR2 sequences are SQVTM and ANQGSEA. Trimming removed 4 bases at V and 3 bases at J, with 10 bases between. CDR3 size: 13 residues. Using reference TRBV29-1 and TRBJ1-5 for the parts outside the CDR3, the full variable domain is SAVISQKPSRDICQRGTSLTIQCQVDSQVTMMFWYRQQPGQSLTLIATANQGSEATYESGFVIDKFPISRPNLTFSTLTVSNMSPEDSSIYLCSVGGGFNQPQHFGDGTRLSIL.

In its sample, this clone was seen once. The chain recombines TRBV18 with TRBJ2-1, with TRBD1 identical over 9 bases. The CDR3 is 15 residues long. Germline lookup yields CDR1 KGHSH and CDR2 LQKENI. V dropped 2 bases and J dropped 8; count of bases not matched to a gene: 7. Here the CDR3 reads CASSPEDRGLYEQFF. CDR3 coding DNA: TGTGCCAGCTCACCAGAGGACAGGGGTTTGTATGAGCAGTTCTTC.

The chain recombines TRBV28 with TRBJ2-7, with TRBD2 identical over 9 bases. Trimming took 3 bases from V and 0 from J; bases not matched to a gene: 6. Germline-derived CDR1 and CDR2 are MDHEN and SYDVKM. The length of the CDR3 is 16 residues. The CDR3 coding sequence is TGTGCCAGCAGTTTTCTCGCGGGAGGGAGCTCCTACGAGCAGTACTTC. Encoded protein: CASSFLAGGSSYEQYF.